Below, one TCR beta chain is given with its context. Its antigen is not known. The data were taken from a study of response to subunit inactivated influenza vaccine. Study outcomes and limitations: New T cells are recruited in small numbers by each seasonal influenza vaccination, according to the authors' suggestion.

TCRdb re-derived calls from the RT-PCR reads in MiXCR, one entry per CDR3 protein. This sample yields 500,000 to 550,000 distinct CDR3 sequences, of which less than 7.5% are seen a single time; approximately 14% belongs to the top ten. Sequences were derived from PBMCs from blood, sampled roughly 24 months after vaccination. This TCR was sampled from a man in his fifties or sixties who received an inactivated influenza vaccine.

The CDR3 DNA is TGCAGTGCTAGAGATGTCCAGTCCTTTGTGTACGAGCAGTACTTC. Translation gives CSARDVQSFVYEQYF. The chain carries TRBV20-1 and TRBJ2-7; no reliable D call. Germline CDR1 DFQATT, CDR2 SNEGSKA (reference sequence). Trimming cost V 0 bases and J 4 bases, with 16 bases left between them. The CDR3 is made up of 15 amino acids.